What follows are 11 T cell receptor beta chains derived from one specimen sequenced in a study of blood T cell repertoires in COVID-19. The assay was immunoSEQ multiplex PCR, and TCRdb's table has in-frame clones only and misses some. The sample includes around 140,000 clones, 88% seen only once; the top ten take about 1.8%. Sequenced material: peripheral blood. Source of these receptors: a woman aged 50 to 60 with acute or convalescent COVID-19.

The chain is built from TRBV18 and TRBJ1-1; unclear D gene. The CDR3 totals 14 residues. The germline V gene has CDR1 KGHSH and CDR2 LQKENI. The germline V and J ends were trimmed by 2 bases and 2 bases, with 9 bases remaining between them. The CDR3 nucleotides are TGTGCCAGCTCACCAACGACTGCAAACACTGAAGCTTTCTTT. Amino acid sequence: CASSPTTANTEAFF. Full variable domain (missing parts from reference TRBV18 and TRBJ1-1): NAGVMQNPRHLVRRRGQEARLRCSPMKGHSHVYWYRQLPEEGLKFMVYLQKENIIDESGMPKERFSAEFPKEGPSILRIQQVVRGDSAAYFCASSPTTANTEAFFGQGTRLTVV.

V is TRBV19 and J is TRBJ1-6, with D perhaps matching TRBD1 (6 bases). CDR3 length: 15 residues. Trimming stripped 8 bases from V and 7 bases from J, with 18 bases between. Germline V gene data show CDR1 as LNHDA and CDR2 as SQIVND (reference sequence). The CDR3 protein is CASQRGGAGNSPLHF. CDR3 nucleotide sequence: TGTGCCAGTCAAAGGGGGGGCGCGGGGAATTCACCCCTCCACTTT. Full variable domain (outside the CDR3, taken from reference TRBV19 and TRBJ1-6): DGGITQSPKYLFRKEGQNVTLSCEQNLNHDAMYWYRQDPGQGLRLIYYSQIVNDFQKGDIAEGYSVSREKKESFPLTVTSAQKNPTAFYLCASQRGGAGNSPLHFGNGTRLTVT.

This chain links TRBV6-5 with TRBJ2-7; TRBD2 is a possible D gene (6 bases). The CDR3 contains 15 residues. Per germline, CDR1 MNHEY and CDR2 SVGAGI. The ends were cut back, 7 bases at V and 1 base at J, with 17 bases in the middle. CDR3 bases: TGTGCCAGCATCTTACGGGAGACAGAATCCTACGAGCAGTACTTC. This gives the protein CASILRETESYEQYF.

The rearrangement joins TRBV19 to TRBJ1-1, with D uncertain. Trimming removed 7 bases from V and 5 bases from J, with 17 bases in between. The CDR3 sequence is 14 residues long. The germline gives CDR1 LNHDA, CDR2 SQIVND (reference sequence). The DNA of the CDR3 is TGTGCCAGTACCATTCTCGGGGAGGAGACTGAAGCTTTCTTT. Protein sequence: CASTILGEETEAFF.

In this sample, this clone turned up once. V and J are TRBV7-8 and TRBJ1-1, with 10 bases aligning to TRBD1. Germline loops: CDR1 SGHVS, CDR2 FQNEAQ. The CDR3 loop spans 16 amino acids. V was pared by 5 bases and J by 2 bases, with 8 bases of the junction left unmatched. CDR3 residues: CASSPRDRGLNTEAFF. CDR3 DNA sequence: TGTGCCAGCAGCCCCCGGGACAGGGGCCTTAACACTGAAGCTTTCTTT.

The J gene is TRBJ2-1, the V gene TRBV10-2; 7 bases map to TRBD2. J lost 0 bases, V lost 6 bases, and 2 bases had no gene match. Per the germline V gene, CDR1 is WSHSY and CDR2 is SAAADI. This CDR3 has 14 amino acids. CDR3 in DNA: TGCGCCAGCAGGGGGGGGAGCTCCTACAATGAGCAGTTCTTC. Translation: CASRGGSSYNEQFF.

The chain carries TRBV5-1 and TRBJ1-6; D gene ambiguous. Germline CDR1 is SGHRS and CDR2 is YFSETQ. This CDR3 is built from 18 residues. Between the trimmed V and J ends, which lost 0 bases and 6 bases, there was a span of 19 bases. The CDR3 sequence: CASSLGWSGDGGNSPLHF. The CDR3 nucleotides are TGCGCCAGCAGCTTGGGGTGGTCAGGCGACGGAGGTAATTCACCCCTCCACTTT.

This clone was recorded only once. V is TRBV6-5 and J is TRBJ1-4, with 8 bases identical to TRBD1. The junction had 10 bases not matched to a gene; V was cut back by 6 bases and J by 7 bases. In germline, CDR1 is MNHEY, CDR2 SVGAGI. This CDR3 has 15 residues. CDR3 region: CASREGGQGSEKLFF. CDR3 DNA sequence: TGTGCCAGCAGGGAGGGAGGACAGGGTAGTGAAAAACTGTTTTTT.

The chain links TRBV7-6 to TRBJ2-3; 13 nucleotides align to TRBD2. The CDR3 spans 16 residues. In germline, CDR1 is SGHVS, CDR2 FNYEAQ. J gave up 1 base and V 5 bases, and 3 bases lay outside the gene matches. The DNA of the CDR3 is TGTGCCAGCAGCGCCGGACTAGCGGGGGGCACAGATACGCAGTATTTT. It encodes CASSAGLAGGTDTQYF.

This chain uses TRBV7-9 with TRBJ2-1; 10 positions agree with TRBD2. This CDR3 has 19 amino acids. Germline CDR1 is SEHNR and CDR2 is FQNEAQ (reference sequence). The ends lost 2 bases at V and 5 bases at J; junction bases unmatched: 15. CDR3 amino acids: CASSLTGMLRLAGHNEQFF. The CDR3 bases are TGTGCCAGCAGCTTAACCGGGATGTTGAGACTAGCGGGCCACAATGAGCAGTTCTTC.

This clone was seen a handful of times. The V and J genes are TRBV18 and TRBJ1-5, with D perhaps matching TRBD1 (6 bases). This CDR3 has 14 amino acids. V was cut by 3 bases and J by 11 bases, with 17 bases left in between. CDR1 is KGHSH and CDR2 is LQKENI in the germline V gene. The CDR3 DNA follows: TGTGCCAGCTCACCTCAGGGGCGCGGAAGGGCCCAGCATTTT. It is translated as CASSPQGRGRAQHF.